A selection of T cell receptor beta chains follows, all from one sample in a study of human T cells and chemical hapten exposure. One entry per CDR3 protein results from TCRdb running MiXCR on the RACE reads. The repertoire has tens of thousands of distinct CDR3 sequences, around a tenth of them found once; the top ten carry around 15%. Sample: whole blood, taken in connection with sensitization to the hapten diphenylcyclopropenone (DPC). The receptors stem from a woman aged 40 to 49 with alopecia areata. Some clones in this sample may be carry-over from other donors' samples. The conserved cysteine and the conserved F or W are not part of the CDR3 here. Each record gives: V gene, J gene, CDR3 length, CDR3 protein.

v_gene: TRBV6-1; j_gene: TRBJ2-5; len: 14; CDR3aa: ASSETSGGAWETQY
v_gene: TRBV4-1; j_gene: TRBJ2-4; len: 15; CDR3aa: ASSQGALLLAKNIQY
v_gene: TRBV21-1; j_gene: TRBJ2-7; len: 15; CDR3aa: ASTKPIQGSNTYEQY
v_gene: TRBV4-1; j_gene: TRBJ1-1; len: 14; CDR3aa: ASSPIRGQGFTEAF
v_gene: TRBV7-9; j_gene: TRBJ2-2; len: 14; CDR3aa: ASMFDSPRSTGELF
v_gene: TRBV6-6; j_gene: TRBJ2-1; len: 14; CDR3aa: ASSSVLLGYYNEQF
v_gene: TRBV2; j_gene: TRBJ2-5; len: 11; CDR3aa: ASSEGGGETQY
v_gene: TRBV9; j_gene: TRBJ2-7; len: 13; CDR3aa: ASSVNQGGSYEQY
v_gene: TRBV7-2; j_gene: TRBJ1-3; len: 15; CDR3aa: ASSLDRGRFSGNTIY
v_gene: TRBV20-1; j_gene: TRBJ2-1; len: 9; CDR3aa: SASWGNEQF
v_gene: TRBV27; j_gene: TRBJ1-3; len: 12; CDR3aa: ASSFGATGNTIY
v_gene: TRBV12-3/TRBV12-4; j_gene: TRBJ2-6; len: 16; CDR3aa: ASTPEERGVARANVLT
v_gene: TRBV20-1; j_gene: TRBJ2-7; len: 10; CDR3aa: SATTGKYEQY
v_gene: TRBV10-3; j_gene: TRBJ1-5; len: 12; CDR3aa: AIMDRGGGQPQH
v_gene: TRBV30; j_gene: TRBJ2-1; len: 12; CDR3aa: AWSVDSSYNEQF
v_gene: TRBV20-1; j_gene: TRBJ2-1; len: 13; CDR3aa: SAGGSGGAGNEQF
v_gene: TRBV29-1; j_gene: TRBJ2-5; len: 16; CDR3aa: SVEDRGLAGVLQETQY
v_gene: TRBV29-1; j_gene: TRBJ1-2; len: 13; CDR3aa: SDPGEGLKFCGYT
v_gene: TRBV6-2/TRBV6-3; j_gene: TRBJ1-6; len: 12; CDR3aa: ASRFQGNRPPLH
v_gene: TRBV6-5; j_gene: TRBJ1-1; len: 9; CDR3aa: ASSRDRMTF
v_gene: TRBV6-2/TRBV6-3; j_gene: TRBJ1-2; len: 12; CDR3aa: ASSYGQGLNGYT
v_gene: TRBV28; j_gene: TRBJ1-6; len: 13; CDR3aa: ASRVVGTGNSPLH
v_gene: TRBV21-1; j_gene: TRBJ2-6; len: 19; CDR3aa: ASSKGQDRETSRPGANVLT
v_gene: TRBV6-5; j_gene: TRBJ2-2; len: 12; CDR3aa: ASSYSHGTGELF
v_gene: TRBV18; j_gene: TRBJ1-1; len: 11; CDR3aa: ASSPAGGTEAF
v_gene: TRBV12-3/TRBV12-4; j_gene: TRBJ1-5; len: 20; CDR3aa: ASSLSGSDRALGLGSNQPQH
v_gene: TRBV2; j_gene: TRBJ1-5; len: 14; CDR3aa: ASSDGGTVGNQPQH
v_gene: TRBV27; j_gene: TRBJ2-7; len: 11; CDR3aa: ASTQGVSYEQY
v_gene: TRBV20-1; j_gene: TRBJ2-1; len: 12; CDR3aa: SADPGYQRHEQF
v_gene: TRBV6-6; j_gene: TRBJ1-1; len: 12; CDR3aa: ASSYSGYGSEAF
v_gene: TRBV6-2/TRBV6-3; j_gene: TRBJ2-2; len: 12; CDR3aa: ASSYALYTGELF
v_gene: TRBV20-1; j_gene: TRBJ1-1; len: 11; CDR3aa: SQAGQLNTEAF
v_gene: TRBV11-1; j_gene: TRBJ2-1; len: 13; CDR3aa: ASSLTRTSGYEQF
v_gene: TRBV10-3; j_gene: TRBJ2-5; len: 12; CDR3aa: AISPGGSGETQY
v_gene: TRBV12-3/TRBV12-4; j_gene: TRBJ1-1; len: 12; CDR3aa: ASRRGGGNTEAF
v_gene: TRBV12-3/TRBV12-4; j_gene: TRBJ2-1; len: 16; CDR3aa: ASSLIPLSGGAVDEQF
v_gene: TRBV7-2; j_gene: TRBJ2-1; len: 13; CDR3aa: ASSTDRYSYNEQF
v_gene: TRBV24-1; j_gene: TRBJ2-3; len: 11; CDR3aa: ATDSVFTDTQY
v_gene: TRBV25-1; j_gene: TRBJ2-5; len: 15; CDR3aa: ASRPLFGEGERETQY
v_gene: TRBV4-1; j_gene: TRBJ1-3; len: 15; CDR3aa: ASSQPGQGPSGNTIY
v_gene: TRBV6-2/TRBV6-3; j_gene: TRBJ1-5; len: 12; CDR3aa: ASSYSGENQPQH
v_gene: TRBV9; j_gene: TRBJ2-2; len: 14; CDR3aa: ASRPSGSGNTGELF
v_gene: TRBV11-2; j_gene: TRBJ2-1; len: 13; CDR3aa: ASSPRTGKYNEQF
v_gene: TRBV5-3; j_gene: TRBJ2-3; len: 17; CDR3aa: ARSLGLAAQVGRVDTQY
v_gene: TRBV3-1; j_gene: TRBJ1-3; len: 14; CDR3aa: ASSQVMGQGRNTIY
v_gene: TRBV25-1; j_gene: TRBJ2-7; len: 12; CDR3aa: ASSLELDSYEQY
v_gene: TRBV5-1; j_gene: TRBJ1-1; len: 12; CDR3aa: ASSLIRVTTEAF
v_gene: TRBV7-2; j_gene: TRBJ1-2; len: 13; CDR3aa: ASIPSWQPNYGYT
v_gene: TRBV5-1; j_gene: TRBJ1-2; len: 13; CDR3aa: ASSWDQGASYGYT
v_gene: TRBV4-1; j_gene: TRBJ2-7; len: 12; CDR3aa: ASSQVGQAYEQY
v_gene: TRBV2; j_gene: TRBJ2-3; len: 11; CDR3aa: ASSGERGDTQY
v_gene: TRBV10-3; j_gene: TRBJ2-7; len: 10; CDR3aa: AISAPGGEQY
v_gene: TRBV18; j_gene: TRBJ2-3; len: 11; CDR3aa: ASSPMASDTQY
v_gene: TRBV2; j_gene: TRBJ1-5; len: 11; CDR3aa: ASSEVGRRAQH